This TCR beta chain was profiled in a study of T-cell memory formation after mild COVID-19. About the study: In these data, TCR clusters were largely donor specific. General study results and limits: Day 15 to 85 contracting clones showed balanced CD4/CD8; later expanders leaned CD4+. Day 37-peaking second-wave clones had unconfirmed SARS-CoV-2 specificity. CD4+ clones that contracted lay mainly in CM and EM; CD8+ ones lay in EMRA.

The CDR3 consists of 17 residues. CDR1 is LGHNA and CDR2 is YSLEER in the germline V gene. Trimming removed 3 bases from V and 5 bases from J, with 17 bases in between. This clonotype turned up a few times. Its antigen is not known. TCRdb recomputed calls from the 5' RACE reads with MiXCR, one row per CDR3 protein. This sample yields some 100,000 distinct CDR3 sequences, of which over 8.5% are seen a single time; about 40% belongs to the top ten. The sample taken for sequencing was PBMCs or a T cell subset sorted from them (not recorded which). This clonotype was obtained from a man aged 18-30 years who had mild COVID-19 (a few samples of this study predate the infection). Cell type and time point are not known. The chain is built from TRBV4-3 and TRBJ1-6, with D hard to call. In DNA form, the CDR3 reads TGCGCCAGCAGCCAGGCCCTTGGCAGCCTAAATAATTCACCCCTCCACTTT. This gives the protein CASSQALGSLNNSPLHF.